This TCR beta chain emerged from a study of T-cell memory formation after mild COVID-19. The CDR3 covers 13 residues. Per germline, CDR1 LGHNA and CDR2 YSLEER. With 0 bases removed from V and 4 bases from J, the gap between germline ends came to 7 bases. TCRdb re-analysed the 5' RACE reads in MiXCR, keeping a single row per CDR3 protein. The repertoire holds 70,000 to 100,000 distinct CDR3 sequences, about 16% seen once, with approximately 40% in the top ten. The source of this sequence is a man younger than 30 who had mild COVID-19 (a few samples of this study predate the infection). Cell type and time point are not known. The chain recombines TRBV4-3 with TRBJ2-7; TRBD1 might be the D (5 bases). The specimen sequenced was PBMCs or a T cell subset sorted from them (not recorded which). The CDR3 reads CASSQEGQYEQYF. CDR3 nucleotides: TGCGCCAGCAGCCAAGAGGGGCAATACGAGCAGTACTTC.